This is a list of T cell receptor beta chains from one sample in a study of blood T cell repertoires in COVID-19. The protocol was immunoSEQ multiplex PCR, while the TCRdb copy is restricted to in-frame clones and leaves out a portion. The top ten hold 7.3% of the sample, which has tens of thousands of clones, 90% to 95% seen once. Material for sequencing was peripheral blood. The receptor set was obtained from a man aged 35 to 55 with COVID-19, enrolled during active disease. Each CDR3 is given with its conserved first and last residue. D genes are given only for firm matches. Rows give clone size only sometimes, using once, few, many, or a class for an expanded clone.

j_call d_call clone_size v_call cdr3_aa cdr3_nt
TRBJ2-5 TRBD2 NA TRBV5-1 CASSLTSSGGPEQETQYF TGCGCCAGCAGCTTGACGTCTAGCGGGGGCCCTGAGCAAGAGACCCAGTACTTC
TRBJ2-1 NA NA TRBV7-9 CASSLAEPYNEQFF TGTGCCAGCAGCTTAGCGGAGCCGTACAATGAGCAGTTCTTC
TRBJ2-1 NA NA TRBV4-2 CASSHNSGDEQFF TGTGCCAGCAGCCATAACTCGGGGGATGAGCAGTTCTTC
TRBJ2-2 TRBD2 NA TRBV19 CASSMGAGGAGELFF TGTGCCAGTAGTATGGGTGCGGGGGGGGCCGGGGAGCTGTTTTTT
TRBJ1-2 NA once TRBV5-1 CASSSDRFYTF TGCGCCAGCAGCTCCGACAGATTCTACACCTTC
TRBJ1-2 NA NA TRBV7-5 CVRSFPSPQDRPLGGYTF TGTGTCAGAAGCTTTCCGAGCCCACAGGACAGGCCTTTAGGGGGCTACACCTTC
TRBJ1-2 NA NA TRBV29-1 CSPRERRDYLFGYTF TGCAGCCCCAGGGAAAGAAGGGACTATCTCTTTGGCTACACCTTC
TRBJ1-2 TRBD1 NA TRBV27 CASSWAGGGYTF TGTGCCAGCAGTTGGGCAGGGGGTGGCTACACCTTC
TRBJ2-5 TRBD2 few TRBV7-7 CASSLVGGAGETQYF TGTGCCAGCAGCTTAGTCGGGGGGGCCGGTGAGACCCAGTACTTC
TRBJ1-4 TRBD1 NA TRBV6-5 CASSPQGTGSEKLFF TGTGCCAGCAGTCCACAAGGGACAGGGAGTGAAAAACTGTTTTTT
TRBJ2-7 TRBD2 NA TRBV10-3 CAISQTSGAYEQYF TGTGCCATCAGCCAGACTAGCGGGGCCTACGAGCAGTACTTC
TRBJ2-5 NA NA TRBV3-1/TRBV3-2 CASSPITGQETQYF TGTGCCAGCAGCCCTATTACAGGCCAAGAGACCCAGTACTTC
TRBJ2-5 NA NA TRBV4-1 CASSQVADQETQYF TGCGCCAGCAGCCAAGTGGCGGATCAAGAGACCCAGTACTTC
TRBJ2-5 NA NA TRBV5-1 CASSLDGSETQYF TGCGCCAGCAGCTTGGATGGTAGCGAGACCCAGTACTTC
TRBJ1-3 NA NA TRBV6-6 CASTTPEDTIYF TGTGCCAGCACCACCCCGGAGGACACCATATATTTT
TRBJ2-3 TRBD2 NA TRBV9 CASSSSVRGGAENTQYF TGTGCCAGCAGCTCCTCCGTACGCGGGGGGGCGGAAAATACGCAGTATTTT
TRBJ1-5 TRBD1 NA TRBV29-1 CSVAGTDQPQHF TGCAGCGTAGCCGGGACAGATCAGCCCCAGCATTTT
TRBJ1-3 TRBD1 NA TRBV28 CASSPPGQGYGNTIYF TGTGCCAGCAGTCCCCCGGGACAGGGGTATGGAAACACCATATATTTT
TRBJ1-1 NA NA TRBV6-1 CASSEAIRSGETEAFF TGTGCCAGCAGTGAAGCGATAAGGTCAGGGGAGACTGAAGCTTTCTTT
TRBJ2-5 NA NA TRBV4-1 CASSRQALQETQYF TGCGCCAGCAGTCGACAGGCCCTCCAAGAGACCCAGTACTTC